A single sample gave rise to the 6 T cell receptor beta chains below, sequenced in a study of blood T cell repertoires in COVID-19. TCRdb keeps only in-frame clones here, not all; method: immunoSEQ multiplex PCR. Seen here are 200,000 to 250,000 clones, just over 85% observed once, and the top ten hold under 2%. Input material: PBMCs or T cells enriched from blood (not recorded which). Receptors were obtained from a man in his forties who had recovered from COVID-19.

The chain joins TRBV6-5 to TRBJ2-1, with TRBD2 matching over 14 bases. The CDR3 has 14 amino acids. With 6 bases clipped from V and 8 bases from J, the junction kept 3 bases outside the gene matches. CDR1 and CDR2 (germline): MNHEY, SVGAGI. The CDR3 coding sequence is TGTGCCAGCAGGACTAGCGGGGGGGCGGATGAGCAGTTCTTC. Translation: CASRTSGGADEQFF.

This clone has just a few counts. The V and J genes are TRBV12-3 or TRBV12-4 and TRBJ1-3, with 7 bases matching TRBD1. With 6 bases clipped from V and 3 bases from J, the junction kept 2 bases outside the gene matches. The CDR3 covers 13 residues. CDR3 DNA sequence: TGTGCCAGCAGCACAGGGGATGGAAACACCATATATTTT. Protein sequence: CASSTGDGNTIYF.

This rearrangement joins TRBV9 to TRBJ2-7; the D gene is possibly TRBD1 (5 bases). V lost 0 bases and J 6 bases, leaving 13 bases between the germline ends. Germline V CDR1 and CDR2: SGDLS, YYNGEE. The CDR3 extends over 14 amino acids. The CDR3 loop reads CASSVVAGYGEQYF. As DNA, the CDR3 is TGTGCCAGCAGCGTAGTAGCAGGGTACGGCGAGCAGTACTTC. The full variable domain, in which reference TRBV9 and TRBJ2-7 provide the parts outside the CDR3, is DSGVTQTPKHLITATGQRVTLRCSPRSGDLSVYWYQQSLDQGLQFLIQYYNGEERAKGNILERFSAQQFPDLHSELNLSSLELGDSALYFCASSVVAGYGEQYFGPGTRLTVT.

The chain uses TRBV9 and TRBJ1-1; the D gene is possibly TRBD1 (5 bases). CDR3 length equals 16 residues. Germline CDR1 and CDR2: SGDLS and YYNGEE. V was trimmed by 0 bases and J by 1 base, leaving 13 bases between them. CDR3: CASSVGLPGPNTEAFF. In nucleotides, the CDR3 is TGTGCCAGCAGCGTAGGGCTCCCAGGGCCGAACACTGAAGCTTTCTTT.

The V gene is TRBV5-1, the J gene TRBJ1-4, with D maybe TRBD1 (5 bases). The length of the CDR3 is 15 residues. The ends were cut back, 5 bases at V and 0 bases at J, with 11 bases in the middle. CDR1 is SGHRS and CDR2 is YFSETQ in the germline V gene. CDR3 sequence: CASRPWTSTNEKLFF. The CDR3 DNA reads as TGCGCCAGCAGACCGTGGACATCAACTAATGAAAAACTGTTTTTT.

The V gene is TRBV11-2, the J gene TRBJ2-3; 10 nucleotides agree with TRBD2. This CDR3 contains 16 residues. V gave up 1 base and J gave up 4 bases; unmatched junction bases: 5. Germline CDR1 SGHAT, CDR2 FQNNGV. The CDR3 spells CASSLGGLAGADTQYF. CDR3 nucleotides: TGTGCCAGCAGCTTAGGCGGTCTAGCGGGAGCAGATACGCAGTATTTT.